This T cell receptor (beta chain) was captured in a study of blood T cell repertoires in COVID-19. Study details: The United States, Italy and Spain provided the acute and convalescent COVID-19 samples.

In the source study's methods: Reference gene primer amplification gave nucleated cell count estimates. Here immunoSEQ multiplex PCR was the method, and the copy in TCRdb shows in-frame clones only, minus some. V and J calls and clone size are those listed in that table; D and trimming were worked out from the DNA. The table shows about 220,000 clones, with around 81% occurring only once. There are 14 residues in the CDR3. Germline CDR1 SGHAT, CDR2 FQNNGV. V was clipped by 2 bases and J by 11 bases; unmatched bases: 10. The sample taken for sequencing was peripheral blood. The clonotype was recovered from a woman under 40 who had recovered from COVID-19. The chain has TRBV11-2 and TRBJ1-1; 8 positions match TRBD1. CDR3 region: CASSLSGTGRDAFF. CDR3 nucleotide sequence: TGTGCCAGCAGCTTATCTGGGACAGGTAGGGATGCTTTCTTT.